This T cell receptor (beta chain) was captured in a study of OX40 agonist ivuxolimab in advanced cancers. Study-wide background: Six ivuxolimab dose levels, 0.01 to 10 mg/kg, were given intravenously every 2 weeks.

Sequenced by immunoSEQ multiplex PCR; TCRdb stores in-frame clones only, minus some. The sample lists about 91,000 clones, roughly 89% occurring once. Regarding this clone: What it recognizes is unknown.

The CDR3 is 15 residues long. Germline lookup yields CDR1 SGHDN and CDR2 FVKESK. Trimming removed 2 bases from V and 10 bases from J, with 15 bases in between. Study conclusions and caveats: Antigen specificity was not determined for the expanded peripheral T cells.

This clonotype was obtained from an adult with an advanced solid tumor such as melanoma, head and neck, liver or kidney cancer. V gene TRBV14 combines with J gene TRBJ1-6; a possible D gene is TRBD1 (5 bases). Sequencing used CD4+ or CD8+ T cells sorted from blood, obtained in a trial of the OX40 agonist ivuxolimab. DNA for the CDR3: TGTGCCAGCAGCCAATGGGCCACAGGACTCTCACCCCTCCACTTT. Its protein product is CASSQWATGLSPLHF. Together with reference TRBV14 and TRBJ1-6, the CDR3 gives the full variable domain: EAGVTQFPSHSVIEKGQTVTLRCDPISGHDNLYWYRRVMGKEIKFLLHFVKESKQDESGMPNNRFLAERTGGTYSTLKVQPAELEDSGVYFCASSQWATGLSPLHFGNGTRLTVT.